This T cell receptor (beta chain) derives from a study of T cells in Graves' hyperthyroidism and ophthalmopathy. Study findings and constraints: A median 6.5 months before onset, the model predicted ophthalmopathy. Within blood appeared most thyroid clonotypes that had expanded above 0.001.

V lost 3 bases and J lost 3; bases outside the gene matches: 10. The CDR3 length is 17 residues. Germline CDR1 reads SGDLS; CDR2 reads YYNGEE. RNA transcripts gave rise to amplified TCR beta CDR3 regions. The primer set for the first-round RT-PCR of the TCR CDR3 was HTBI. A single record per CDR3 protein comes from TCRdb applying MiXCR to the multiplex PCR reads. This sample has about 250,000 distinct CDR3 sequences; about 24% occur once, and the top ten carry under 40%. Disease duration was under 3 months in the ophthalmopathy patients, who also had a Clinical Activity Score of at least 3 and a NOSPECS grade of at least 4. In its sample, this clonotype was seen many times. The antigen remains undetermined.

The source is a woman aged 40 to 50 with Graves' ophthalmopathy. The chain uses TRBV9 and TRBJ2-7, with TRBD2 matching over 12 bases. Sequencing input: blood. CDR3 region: CASSARELAGGSYEQYF. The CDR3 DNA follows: TGTGCCAGCAGCGCTCGCGAACTAGCGGGGGGAAGCTACGAGCAGTACTTC.